Listed below are T cell receptor beta chains from one sample, sequenced in a study of radiotherapy plus CTLA-4 blockade in lung cancer. Produced via immunoSEQ multiplex PCR; TCRdb's table is partial and in-frame only. The table has over 100,000 clones, around 84% seen once. Sequenced here: peripheral blood, sampled from a patient treated with radiotherapy plus ipilimumab. Receptor source: a human donor with non-small cell lung cancer that progressed on radiotherapy plus ipilimumab. Some clones in this sample may be carry-over from other donors' samples. CDR3s include the opening cysteine and the closing phenylalanine or tryptophan. The order of the fields is J gene, V gene, CDR3 protein.

j_gene: TRBJ2-7
v_gene: TRBV7-6
CDR3aa: CASSLVPGGHEQYF

j_gene: TRBJ1-2
v_gene: TRBV7-6
CDR3aa: CASSLGDYGYTF

j_gene: TRBJ2-2
v_gene: TRBV9
CDR3aa: CASSVLGDRPGELFF

j_gene: TRBJ1-6
v_gene: TRBV4-3
CDR3aa: CASSQDRSWPHSPLHF

j_gene: TRBJ2-7
v_gene: TRBV2
CDR3aa: CASSPGTAYEQYF

j_gene: TRBJ2-5
v_gene: TRBV7-2
CDR3aa: CASSLSRAETQYF

j_gene: TRBJ1-2
v_gene: TRBV2
CDR3aa: CASIGFQGALGYTF

j_gene: TRBJ2-7
v_gene: TRBV10-3
CDR3aa: CAISEQQGALYEQYF

j_gene: TRBJ1-5
v_gene: TRBV7-9
CDR3aa: CASSLAGYGNQPQHF

j_gene: TRBJ2-5
v_gene: TRBV11-2
CDR3aa: CASRPTSGLETQYF

j_gene: TRBJ2-5
v_gene: TRBV2
CDR3aa: CAFRQGRETQYF

j_gene: TRBJ2-1
v_gene: TRBV6-6
CDR3aa: CASSYVATYNEQFF

j_gene: TRBJ1-1
v_gene: TRBV7-2
CDR3aa: CASRPPFSYTEAFF

j_gene: TRBJ2-2
v_gene: TRBV7-6
CDR3aa: CASSLATGGHGELFF

j_gene: TRBJ1-1
v_gene: TRBV7-9
CDR3aa: CASILSGGNTEAFF

j_gene: TRBJ2-2
v_gene: TRBV7-2
CDR3aa: CASSFSWGPGELFF

j_gene: TRBJ2-7
v_gene: TRBV18
CDR3aa: CASSHDLSYEQYF

j_gene: TRBJ1-1
v_gene: TRBV5-4
CDR3aa: CASSQGNGEAFF

j_gene: TRBJ1-2
v_gene: TRBV15
CDR3aa: CATSRVPNNYGYTF

j_gene: TRBJ1-3
v_gene: TRBV6-5
CDR3aa: CASSYRQGRNTIYF

j_gene: TRBJ1-3
v_gene: TRBV15
CDR3aa: CATSRDLGASGNTIYF

j_gene: TRBJ2-7
v_gene: TRBV6-1
CDR3aa: CASSATEVRLDEQYF

j_gene: TRBJ1-2
v_gene: TRBV7-8
CDR3aa: CASSAPGRGGYTF

j_gene: TRBJ1-1
v_gene: TRBV19
CDR3aa: CASSRQGGTAEAFF

j_gene: TRBJ2-2
v_gene: TRBV28
CDR3aa: CASSLFFPLRFPNTGELFF

j_gene: TRBJ1-1
v_gene: TRBV2
CDR3aa: CASRSQANTEAFF

j_gene: TRBJ2-3
v_gene: TRBV9
CDR3aa: CASSVEAGGLWTDTQYF

j_gene: TRBJ2-1
v_gene: TRBV27
CDR3aa: CASSFSSRSGGAYNNEQFF

j_gene: TRBJ2-5
v_gene: TRBV5-6
CDR3aa: CASSSRPRETQYF

j_gene: TRBJ2-5
v_gene: TRBV5-1
CDR3aa: CASSLLIQETQYF

j_gene: TRBJ1-4
v_gene: TRBV5-5
CDR3aa: CASSLVGRGTNEKLFF

j_gene: TRBJ1-1
v_gene: TRBV7-3
CDR3aa: CASRIDSANTEAFF

j_gene: TRBJ1-3
v_gene: TRBV6-5
CDR3aa: CASSLDSSGNTIYF

j_gene: TRBJ2-2
v_gene: TRBV7-3
CDR3aa: CASSILAANTGELFF

j_gene: TRBJ2-3
v_gene: TRBV5-5
CDR3aa: CASSVPGPLDTQYF

j_gene: TRBJ2-2
v_gene: TRBV13
CDR3aa: CASSRRTGANTGELFF

j_gene: TRBJ1-3
v_gene: TRBV18
CDR3aa: CASSPGQGSGNTIYF

j_gene: TRBJ2-1
v_gene: TRBV19
CDR3aa: CASSKDRGRVGEQFF

j_gene: TRBJ1-2
v_gene: TRBV5-1
CDR3aa: CASSLDRGGDGYTF

j_gene: TRBJ1-1
v_gene: TRBV6-5
CDR3aa: CASSYSRQLNTEAFF

j_gene: TRBJ2-3
v_gene: TRBV5-8
CDR3aa: CASSPRAGTDTQYF

j_gene: TRBJ2-2
v_gene: TRBV2
CDR3aa: CASNLESTGELFF

j_gene: TRBJ1-5
v_gene: TRBV10-3
CDR3aa: CAISDTGQPSNQPQHF

j_gene: TRBJ2-5
v_gene: TRBV7-9
CDR3aa: CASSTQNLGTQYF

j_gene: TRBJ1-1
v_gene: TRBV30
CDR3aa: CAWSEWYGSDTEAFF

j_gene: TRBJ2-3
v_gene: TRBV5-4
CDR3aa: CASSLITDTQYF